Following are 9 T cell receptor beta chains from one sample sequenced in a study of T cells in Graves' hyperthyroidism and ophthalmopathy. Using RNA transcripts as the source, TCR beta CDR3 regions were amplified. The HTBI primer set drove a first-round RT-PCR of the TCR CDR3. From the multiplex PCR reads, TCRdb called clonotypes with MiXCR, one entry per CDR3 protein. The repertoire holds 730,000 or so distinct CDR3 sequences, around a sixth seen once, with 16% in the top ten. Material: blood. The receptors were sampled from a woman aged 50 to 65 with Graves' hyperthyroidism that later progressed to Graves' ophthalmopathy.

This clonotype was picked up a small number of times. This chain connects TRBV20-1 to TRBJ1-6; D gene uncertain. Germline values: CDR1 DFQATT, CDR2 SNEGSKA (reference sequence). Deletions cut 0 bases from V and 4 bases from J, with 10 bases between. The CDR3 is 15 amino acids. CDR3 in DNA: TGCAGTGCTAGAGATGATGGGAGGTATAATTCACCCCTCCACTTT. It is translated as CSARDDGRYNSPLHF.

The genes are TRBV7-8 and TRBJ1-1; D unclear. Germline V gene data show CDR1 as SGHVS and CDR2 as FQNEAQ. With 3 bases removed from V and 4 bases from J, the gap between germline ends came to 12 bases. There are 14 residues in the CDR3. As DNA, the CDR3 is TGTGCCAGCAGCTTTACGGAGATGGGCACTGAAGCTTTCTTT. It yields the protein CASSFTEMGTEAFF.

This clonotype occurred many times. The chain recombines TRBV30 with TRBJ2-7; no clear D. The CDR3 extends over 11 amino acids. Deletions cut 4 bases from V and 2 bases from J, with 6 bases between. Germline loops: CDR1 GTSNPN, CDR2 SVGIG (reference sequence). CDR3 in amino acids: CAWKRAYEQYF. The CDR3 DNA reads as TGTGCCTGGAAGAGAGCCTACGAGCAGTACTTC.

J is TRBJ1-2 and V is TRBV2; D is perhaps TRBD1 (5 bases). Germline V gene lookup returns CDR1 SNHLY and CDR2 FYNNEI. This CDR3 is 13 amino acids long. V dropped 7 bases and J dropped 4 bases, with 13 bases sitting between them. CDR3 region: CASNWDGLYGYTF. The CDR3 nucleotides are TGTGCCAGCAACTGGGACGGGCTCTATGGCTACACCTTC.

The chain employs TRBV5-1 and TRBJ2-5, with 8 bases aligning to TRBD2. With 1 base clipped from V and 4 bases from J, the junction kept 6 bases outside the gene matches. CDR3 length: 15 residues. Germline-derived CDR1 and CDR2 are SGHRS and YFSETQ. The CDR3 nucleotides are TGCGCCAGCAGCTTGTTCTTGCGGGGGGCAGAGACCCAGTACTTC. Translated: CASSLFLRGAETQYF.

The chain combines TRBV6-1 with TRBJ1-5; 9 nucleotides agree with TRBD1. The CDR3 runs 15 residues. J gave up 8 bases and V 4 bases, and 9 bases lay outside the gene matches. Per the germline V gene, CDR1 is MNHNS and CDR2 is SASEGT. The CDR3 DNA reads TGTGCCAGCAGTGGCGGGACAGGGATGGTGGAGCCCCAGCATTTT. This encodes CASSGGTGMVEPQHF.

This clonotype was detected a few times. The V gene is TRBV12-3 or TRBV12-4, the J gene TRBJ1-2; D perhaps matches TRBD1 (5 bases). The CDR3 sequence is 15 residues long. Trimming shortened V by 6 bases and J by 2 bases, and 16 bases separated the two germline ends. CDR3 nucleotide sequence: TGTGCCAGCAGCGTGGGGGTCCAGATAAACTATGGCTACACCTTC. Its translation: CASSVGVQINYGYTF.

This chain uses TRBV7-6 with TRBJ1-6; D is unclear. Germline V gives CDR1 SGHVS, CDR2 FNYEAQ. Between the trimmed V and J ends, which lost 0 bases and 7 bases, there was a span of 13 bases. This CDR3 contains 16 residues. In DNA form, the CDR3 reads TGTGCCAGCAGCTTAGCCACCTCGAGGGAGAATTCACCCCTCCACTTT. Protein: CASSLATSRENSPLHF.

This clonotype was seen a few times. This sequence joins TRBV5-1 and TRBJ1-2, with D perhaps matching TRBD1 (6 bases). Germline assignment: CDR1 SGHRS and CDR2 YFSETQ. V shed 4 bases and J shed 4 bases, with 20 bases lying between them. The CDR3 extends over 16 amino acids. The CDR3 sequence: CASSPRGGASSYGYTF. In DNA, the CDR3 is TGCGCCAGCAGCCCGAGGGGGGGCGCGTCGTCCTATGGCTACACCTTC.